This T cell receptor (beta chain) was captured by sequencing in a study of CD8+ T cells in alopecia areata. Study observations and caveats: A single nonresponder leaves the baseline CD8+ expansion link to response uncertain.

Sample treatment: oral pan-JAK inhibitor, 5-10 mg twice daily. Germline CDR1 MNHEY, CDR2 SMNVEV (reference sequence). The CDR3 extends over 14 amino acids. V lost 7 bases and J 11 bases, leaving 23 bases between the germline ends. In this sample, this clone turned up once. Antigen unknown. RNA, once extracted, was reverse transcribed into cDNA for use as the sequencing template. TCRdb's copy holds only in-frame clones and misses some; the assay was immunoSEQ multiplex PCR. The repertoire holds around 200,000 clones, with about three fifths as singletons. The source material was CD4+ T cells sorted from blood, sampled at week 4, from a patient treated with tofacitinib. This receptor was taken from a human donor with alopecia areata. The chain recombines TRBV27 with TRBJ1-1; D is unresolved. In DNA, the CDR3 is TGTGCCAGCACCTCTTTCACGGGATCGCCTTTCGCTTTCTTT. This translates into CASTSFTGSPFAFF.